These 14 T cell receptor beta chains share one sample of origin, sequenced in a study of T cell changes during pregnancy in multiple sclerosis. Generated by immunoSEQ multiplex PCR, the TCRdb table keeps only in-frame clones and is missing some. In the table there are around 97,000 clones, 85% to 95% of which are singletons. This specimen was peripheral blood, taken after pregnancy. The receptor set was obtained from a female donor with multiple sclerosis, enrolled in a pregnancy study.

The chain combines TRBV27 with TRBJ1-2, with D possibly matching TRBD1 (6 bases). Trimming took off 2 bases at V and 4 bases at J, with 11 bases between the two ends. The CDR3 totals 14 residues. CDR1 MNHEY and CDR2 SMNVEV come from the germline V gene (reference sequence). Written as DNA, the CDR3 is TGTGCCAGCAGTTTAGGGGGCGCAGGCTATGGCTACACCTTC. This translates into CASSLGGAGYGYTF.

V gene TRBV6-5 combines with J gene TRBJ1-1; 7 nucleotides match TRBD1. Germline V gives CDR1 MNHEY, CDR2 SVGAGI. The CDR3 spans 16 residues. Trimming removed 0 bases from V and 9 bases from J; junction bases left unmatched: 13. The CDR3 protein is CASSYSFDRAAGKAFF. The DNA for the CDR3 is TGTGCCAGCAGTTACTCCTTCGACAGGGCTGCAGGGAAAGCTTTCTTT.

CDR3 nucleotides: TGTGCCAGCAGCTTGGGGGACAGGGCATCAGAGACCCAGTACTTC. Encoded protein: CASSLGDRASETQYF. The chain has TRBV5-4 and TRBJ2-5; 9 bases fit TRBD1. The length of the CDR3 is 15 residues. V was clipped by 0 bases and J by 4 bases; unmatched bases: 4. CDR1 SGHNT and CDR2 YYREEE come from the germline V gene (reference sequence). Combining the CDR3 with reference TRBV5-4 and TRBJ2-5 gives the whole variable domain ETGVTQSPTHLIKTRGQQVTLRCSSQSGHNTVSWYQQALGQGPQFIFQYYREEENGRGNFPPRFSGLQFPNYSSELNVNALELDDSALYLCASSLGDRASETQYFGPGTRLLVL.

The chain couples TRBV4-2 to TRBJ2-5; D is undetermined. CDR1 and CDR2 (germline): LGHNA, YNFKEQ. This CDR3 region has 12 residues. Trimming took off 5 bases at V and 5 bases at J, with 9 bases between the two ends. The CDR3 bases are TGTGCCAGCAGCTATGATCGGGAGACCCAGTACTTC. Amino acid sequence: CASSYDRETQYF.

CDR3 protein: CASSGRQYEQYF. The CDR3 DNA is TGTGCCAGCAGTGGAAGACAGTACGAGCAGTACTTC. The chain carries TRBV2 and TRBJ2-7, with TRBD1 as a possible D gene (5 bases). Germline assignment: CDR1 SNHLY and CDR2 FYNNEI. This CDR3 is 12 amino acids long. Trimming took 4 bases from V and 4 from J, leaving 8 bases between them.

This clone has a single count. The chain links TRBV28 to TRBJ2-1; D is possibly TRBD1 (5 bases). The CDR3 has 11 residues. Germline-derived CDR1 and CDR2 are MDHEN and SYDVKM. The V and J ends lost 6 bases and 16 bases respectively, with 16 bases between them. The CDR3 DNA sequence: TGTGCCAGCAGACGACAGACCCTACCTTTCTTC. Encoded protein: CASRRQTLPFF.

The chain has TRBV9 and TRBJ2-6; no clear D. CDR3 length: 15 residues. Trimming removed 4 bases at V and 0 bases at J, with 8 bases between. Per germline, CDR1 SGDLS and CDR2 YYNGEE. Here the CDR3 DNA reads TGTGCCAGCAGCTACGCGGTCTCTGGGGCCAACGTCCTGACTTTC. Amino acid sequence: CASSYAVSGANVLTF. Complete variable domain (other parts from reference TRBV9 and TRBJ2-6): DSGVTQTPKHLITATGQRVTLRCSPRSGDLSVYWYQQSLDQGLQFLIQYYNGEERAKGNILERFSAQQFPDLHSELNLSSLELGDSALYFCASSYAVSGANVLTFGAGSRLTVL.

The J gene is TRBJ2-3, the V gene TRBV29-1; a weak D match, TRBD1 (5 bases). The CDR3 length is 12 residues. Germline CDR1 and CDR2: SQVTM and ANQGSEA. V lost 8 bases, J lost 1 base, and 10 bases lay in between. The CDR3 is CSKTTGTDTQYF. CDR3 bases: TGCAGCAAAACGACAGGCACAGATACGCAGTATTTT.

The rearrangement joins TRBV4-3 to TRBJ1-4, with no clear D. V lost 1 base, J lost 0 bases, and 6 bases lay in between. The CDR3 spans 15 residues. Germline V gives CDR1 LGHNA, CDR2 YSLEER. The CDR3 sequence: CASSQGLATNEKLFF. The CDR3 bases are TGCGCCAGCAGCCAAGGGCTGGCAACTAATGAAAAACTGTTTTTT.

This clone showed up just once. This chain joins TRBV5-4 and TRBJ2-7; the match to TRBD2 covers 7 bases. The CDR3 has 15 amino acids. The V gene's germline CDR1 is SGHNT and CDR2 YYREEE (reference sequence). With 2 bases clipped from V and 5 bases from J, the junction kept 10 bases outside the gene matches. CDR3 sequence reads: CASSFGWASGDEQYF. The CDR3 bases are TGTGCCAGCAGCTTCGGCTGGGCTAGCGGAGACGAGCAGTACTTC.

This chain joins TRBV6-1 and TRBJ2-5; perhaps TRBD2 as D (6 bases). The CDR3 runs 13 residues. Trimming stripped 5 bases from V and 5 bases from J, with 12 bases between. The germline CDR1 and CDR2 sequences are MNHNS and SASEGT. The CDR3 region has the DNA TGTGCCAGCAGTATGGGAGGATGGGAGACCCAGTACTTC. This translates into CASSMGGWETQYF.

The J gene is TRBJ1-2, the V gene TRBV4-2; 9 nucleotides agree with TRBD1. Per the germline V gene, CDR1 is LGHNA and CDR2 is YNFKEQ. The CDR3 loop spans 15 amino acids. V was clipped by 5 bases and J by 3 bases; unmatched bases: 7. CDR3 DNA: TGTGCCAGCAGCGGCCGGGACAGGGACTACTATGGCTACACCTTC. This encodes CASSGRDRDYYGYTF.

By its share, this clone is medium-sized. The gene calls are TRBV29-1 and TRBJ1-1; D call uncertain. The CDR3 runs 15 residues. The germline gives CDR1 SQVTM, CDR2 ANQGSEA. Trimming removed 1 base at V and 0 bases at J, with 12 bases between. In DNA form, the CDR3 reads TGCAGCGTTGAAGTAACAAACACAATGAACACTGAAGCTTTCTTT. Its translation: CSVEVTNTMNTEAFF. The full variable domain, rest sourced from reference TRBV29-1 and TRBJ1-1, is SAVISQKPSRDICQRGTSLTIQCQVDSQVTMMFWYRQQPGQSLTLIATANQGSEATYESGFVIDKFPISRPNLTFSTLTVSNMSPEDSSIYLCSVEVTNTMNTEAFFGQGTRLTVV.

V and J are TRBV6-5 and TRBJ2-1; the match to TRBD1 covers 10 bases. Germline V lookup: CDR1 MNHEY, CDR2 SVGAGI. The ends lost 6 bases at V and 8 bases at J; junction bases unmatched: 4. There are 13 residues in the CDR3. CDR3 protein: CASRRGQGDEQFF. The CDR3 DNA sequence: TGTGCCAGCAGACGAGGACAGGGGGATGAGCAGTTCTTC.